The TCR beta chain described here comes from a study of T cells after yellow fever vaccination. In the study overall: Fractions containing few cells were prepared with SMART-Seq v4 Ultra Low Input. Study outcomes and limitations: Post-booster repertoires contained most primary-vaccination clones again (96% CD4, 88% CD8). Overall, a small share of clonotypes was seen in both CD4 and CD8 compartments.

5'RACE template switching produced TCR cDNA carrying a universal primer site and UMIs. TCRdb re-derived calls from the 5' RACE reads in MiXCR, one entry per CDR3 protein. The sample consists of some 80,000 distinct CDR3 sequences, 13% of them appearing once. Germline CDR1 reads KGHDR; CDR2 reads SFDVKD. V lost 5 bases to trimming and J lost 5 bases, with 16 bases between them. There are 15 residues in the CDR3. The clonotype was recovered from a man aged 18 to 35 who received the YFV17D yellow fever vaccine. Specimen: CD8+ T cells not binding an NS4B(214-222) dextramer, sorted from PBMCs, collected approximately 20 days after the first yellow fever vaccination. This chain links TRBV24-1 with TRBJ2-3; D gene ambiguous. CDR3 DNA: TGTGCCACCAGTGCCCCCCCAGGTGTGGGAGATACGCAGTATTTT. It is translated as CATSAPPGVGDTQYF.